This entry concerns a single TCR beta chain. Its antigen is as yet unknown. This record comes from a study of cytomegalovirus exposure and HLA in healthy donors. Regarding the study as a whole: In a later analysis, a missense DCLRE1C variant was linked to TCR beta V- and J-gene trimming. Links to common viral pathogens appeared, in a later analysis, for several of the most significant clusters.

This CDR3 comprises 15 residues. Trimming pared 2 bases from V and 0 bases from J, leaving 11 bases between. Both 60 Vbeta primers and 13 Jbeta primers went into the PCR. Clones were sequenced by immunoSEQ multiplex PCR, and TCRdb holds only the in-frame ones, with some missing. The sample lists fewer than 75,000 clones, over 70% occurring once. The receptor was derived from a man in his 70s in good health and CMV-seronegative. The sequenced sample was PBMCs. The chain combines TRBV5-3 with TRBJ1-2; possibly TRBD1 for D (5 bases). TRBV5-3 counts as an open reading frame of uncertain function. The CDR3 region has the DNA TGTGCCAGAAGCTTCTGGGGCAGAGCTAACTATGGCTACACCTTC. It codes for CARSFWGRANYGYTF.